This T cell receptor beta chain was profiled in a study of T cell changes during pregnancy in multiple sclerosis (dated 2019 in TCRdb). Background for the entire study: The study looked at changes in the T cell repertoire across pregnancy in women with multiple sclerosis.

Comments on this clone: Its antigen remains undetermined. Per-nucleotide qualities are absent, and no much larger clonotype sits a single base away.

The CDR3 goes from the cysteine to the phenylalanine over 16 residues. CDR3 DNA only is kept here, 48 bases in frame from base 1. CDR1 and CDR2 (SEHNR, FQNEAQ) derive from the germline V gene (reference sequence). Trimming removed 0 bases from V and 3 bases from J; the gene matches leave 4 bases unexplained. The receptor library was made with the immunoSEQ multiplex PCR assay. TCRdb provides this immuneACCESS table in a form limited to in-frame rearrangements. Some clones are lacking; in checked studies, under half of them reflect an unresolved V gene, and why the rest are absent is not known. The sample data list approximately 90,000 clones, and around 94% of these were observed just once. The ten largest clones capture 0.7% to 0.95% of the sample.

This clonotype was obtained from a female donor with multiple sclerosis, enrolled in a pregnancy study. The rearrangement combines TRBV7-9 with TRBJ2-3; 9 central bases correspond to TRBD1. The starting material was peripheral blood, obtained in the third trimester of pregnancy. The bases read TGTGCCAGCAGCTTAGCGAGGACAGGGGAAACAGATACGCAGTATTTT. It codes for CASSLARTGETDTQYF.